The 10 T cell receptor beta chains below all came from one sample that was sequenced in a study of T cells after yellow fever vaccination. TCRdb recomputed calls from the 5' RACE reads with MiXCR, one row per CDR3 protein. Of more than 300,000 distinct CDR3 sequences in the sample, roughly 10% were seen once. Sample: CD4+ T cells sorted from PBMCs, taken 45 days after the yellow fever booster vaccination. These receptor sequences come from a young man who received the YFV17D yellow fever vaccine.

This clonotype was observed a handful of times. J is TRBJ2-6 and V is TRBV6-5; D perhaps matches TRBD1 (6 bases). Trimming removed 5 bases at V and 2 bases at J, with 7 bases between. This CDR3 spans 14 amino acids. The germline gives CDR1 MNHEY, CDR2 SVGAGI. CDR3 residues: CASSRTAGANVLTF. The CDR3 bases are TGTGCCAGCAGTCGGACAGCTGGGGCCAACGTCCTGACTTTC.

This clonotype was recorded a few times. The chain employs TRBV19 and TRBJ1-5; D is perhaps TRBD1 (6 bases). CDR1 and CDR2 (germline): LNHDA, SQIVND (reference sequence). CDR3 size: 13 residues. V was trimmed by 5 bases and J by 9 bases, leaving 14 bases between them. The CDR3 coding sequence is TGTGCCAGTAGTGAGCAGGGGCGGCTGCCCCAGCATTTT. It translates to CASSEQGRLPQHF.

This clonotype was counted between two and nine times. The chain carries TRBV6-2 or TRBV6-3 and TRBJ1-1; D is unresolved. CDR1 is MNHEY and CDR2 is SVGEGT in the germline V gene. V shed 7 bases and J shed 3 bases, with 24 bases lying between them. This CDR3 is built from 17 residues. CDR3 residues: CASTADIYGFGDTEAFF. The CDR3 DNA sequence: TGTGCCAGCACCGCCGACATTTATGGGTTTGGTGACACTGAAGCTTTCTTT.

This clonotype came up a few times. The chain uses TRBV20-1 and TRBJ2-2; 10 bases map to TRBD1. CDR3 size: 14 residues. Germline V gives CDR1 DFQATT, CDR2 SNEGSKA (reference sequence). CDR3 protein: CRARTGGLTGELFF. The CDR3 DNA sequence: TGCAGAGCCCGGACAGGGGGTCTCACCGGGGAGCTGTTTTTT.

V usage is TRBV6-6 and J usage is TRBJ2-2, with D tentatively TRBD1 (5 bases). The length of the CDR3 is 14 residues. Germline CDR1 is MNHNY and CDR2 is SVGAGI (reference sequence). V was cut by 6 bases and J by 9 bases, with 17 bases left in between. The CDR3 loop is CASSLPPQGRELFF. CDR3 nucleotide sequence: TGTGCCAGCAGCCTCCCCCCGCAGGGTCGGGAGCTGTTTTTT.

The J gene is TRBJ1-2, the V gene TRBV19; D is ambiguous. The CDR3 covers 12 residues. V shed 5 bases and J shed 8 bases, with 12 bases lying between them. Germline CDR1 LNHDA, CDR2 SQIVND (reference sequence). The CDR3 coding sequence is TGTGCCAGTAGTCCCGACCGTGCAGGCTACACCTTC. Protein product: CASSPDRAGYTF. Together with reference TRBV19 and TRBJ1-2, the CDR3 gives the full variable domain: DGGITQSPKYLFRKEGQNVTLSCEQNLNHDAMYWYRQDPGQGLRLIYYSQIVNDFQKGDIAEGYSVSREKKESFPLTVTSAQKNPTAFYLCASSPDRAGYTFGSGTRLTVV.

The chain carries TRBV7-9 and TRBJ2-5, with 12 positions matching TRBD2. Germline V gives CDR1 SEHNR, CDR2 FQNEAQ (reference sequence). The V segment lost 7 bases and the J segment 5 bases; nucleotides outside the gene matches: 8. The CDR3 is 15 residues long. The DNA for the CDR3 is TGTGCCAGCAACCTAGGACTAGCGGGGCAGGAGACCCAGTACTTC. As protein: CASNLGLAGQETQYF.

In this sample, this clonotype turned up a few times. The genes are TRBV7-2 and TRBJ2-3; D might be TRBD2 (6 bases). This CDR3 is built from 11 residues. The germline CDR1 and CDR2 sequences are SGHTA and FQGNSA. The V end lost 5 bases, the J end lost 13 bases, and 13 bases lay between the germline ends. CDR3 in DNA: TGTGCCAGCAGCCCGGGGGTACCGGAGTATTTT. Translation gives CASSPGVPEYF.

The chain is built from TRBV11-2 and TRBJ2-5; a possible D gene is TRBD1 (6 bases). The CDR3 totals 14 residues. Per the germline V gene, CDR1 is SGHAT and CDR2 is FQNNGV. V dropped 5 bases and J dropped 5 bases, with 15 bases sitting between them. The DNA for the CDR3 is TGTGCCAGCAGCCCGAGATGGCAGGGGGAGACCCAGTACTTC. It encodes CASSPRWQGETQYF.

The table lists this clonotype with a few counts. DNA for the CDR3: TGCAGTGCTTCGGCCGAGGGGGCCAAGTCACCGGCCTACAATGAGCAGTTCTTC. This gives the protein CSASAEGAKSPAYNEQFF. The J gene is TRBJ2-1, the V gene TRBV20-1; 7 bases fit TRBD1. V was clipped by 5 bases and J by 2 bases; unmatched bases: 18. This CDR3 is 18 amino acids long. Germline CDR1 is DFQATT and CDR2 is SNEGSKA (reference sequence).